These T cell receptor beta chains were read from a single sample in a study of T cell repertoires in aging, cancer and after chemotherapy. TCRdb recomputed calls from the multiplex PCR reads with MiXCR, one row per CDR3 protein. The sample includes over 10,000 distinct CDR3 sequences, about 25% of them seen just once. The sequenced sample was blood. Receptors originate from a human donor in good health. The CDR3 runs from the conserved cysteine through the conserved F or W. The order of the fields is CDR3 length, D gene, V gene, clone size, J gene, CDR3 protein, CDR3 DNA. D genes are given only for firm matches. Clone size is stated in some rows and not others, as once, few, many or a class when expanded.

>13|.|TRBV6-2/TRBV6-3|.|TRBJ2-1
CASSHGLNNEQFF
TGTGCCAGCAGCCACGGGCTAAACAATGAGCAGTTCTTC
>14|TRBD1|TRBV7-4|.|TRBJ2-7
CASSVQGVSYEQYF
TGTGCCAGCAGCGTACAGGGGGTTAGCTACGAGCAGTACTTC
>17|.|TRBV20-1|.|TRBJ2-7
CSARYSGLKDPTYEQYF
TGCAGTGCTAGATACTCCGGGCTCAAAGACCCTACCTACGAGCAGTACTTC
>15|.|TRBV19|.|TRBJ1-4
CASRSRTLSNEKLFF
TGTGCCAGTAGATCTCGGACACTTAGTAATGAAAAACTGTTTTTT
>15|.|TRBV13|.|TRBJ1-2
CASSTRDDDNYGYTF
TGTGCCAGCAGCACCCGGGACGATGACAACTATGGCTACACCTTC
>14|.|TRBV4-3|few|TRBJ1-1
CASSQEAGGSEAFF
TGCGCCAGCAGCCAAGAAGCGGGGGGCTCTGAAGCTTTCTTT
>14|.|TRBV5-6|few|TRBJ2-7
CASSLADRRSEQYF
TGTGCCAGCAGCTTGGCCGACAGACGAAGCGAGCAGTACTTC
>16|TRBD2|TRBV5-4|.|TRBJ2-7
CASSRRLAGRTYEQYF
TGTGCCAGCAGCAGACGACTAGCGGGGAGAACCTACGAGCAGTACTTC
>14|TRBD1|TRBV12-3/TRBV12-4|once|TRBJ1-2
CASSGGQGVYGYTF
TGTGCCAGCAGCGGGGGACAGGGGGTCTATGGCTACACCTTC
>15|.|TRBV5-6|.|TRBJ1-1
CASSQDLAYGNEAFF
TGTGCCAGCAGCCAAGATTTGGCCTACGGAAATGAAGCTTTCTTT
>15|.|TRBV7-2|many|TRBJ1-2
CASSLVGGDFYGYTF
TGTGCCAGCAGCTTAGTTGGAGGCGACTTCTATGGCTACACCTTC
>13|.|TRBV12-3/TRBV12-4|many|TRBJ1-2
CASSLVNHYGYTF
TGTGCCAGCAGTTTGGTCAACCACTATGGCTACACCTTC
>15|.|TRBV5-6|.|TRBJ2-2
CASSLAGADTGELFF
TGTGCCAGCAGCTTGGCAGGGGCCGACACCGGGGAGCTGTTTTTT
>15|TRBD1|TRBV7-9|.|TRBJ2-7
CASSNDREPLYEQYF
TGTGCCAGCAGCAATGACAGGGAACCTCTCTACGAGCAGTACTTC
>17|TRBD2|TRBV28|few|TRBJ2-1
CASSLRTSGALHNEQFF
TGTGCCAGCAGTCTACGGACTAGCGGGGCCCTCCACAATGAGCAGTTCTTC
>17|TRBD2|TRBV11-2|few|TRBJ2-1
CASSLARLAGVYNEQFF
TGTGCCAGCAGCTTAGCCAGACTAGCGGGGGTATACAATGAGCAGTTCTTC
>13|.|TRBV6-5|many|TRBJ1-5
CASSSQGGQPQHF
TGTGCCAGCAGCTCACAGGGCGGTCAGCCCCAGCATTTT
>15|.|TRBV11-1|few|TRBJ1-2
CASSLGTTVNYGYTF
TGTGCCAGCAGCTTAGGCACGACAGTGAACTATGGCTACACCTTC
>15|.|TRBV20-1|.|TRBJ1-3
CSARGRGYSGNTIYF
TGCAGTGCTAGAGGTCGGGGGTACTCTGGAAACACCATATATTTT
>13|.|TRBV5-6|.|TRBJ1-1
CASSLGVGRGAFF
TGTGCCAGCAGCTTGGGCGTGGGCAGGGGAGCTTTCTTT